Below are 32 T cell receptor beta chains sequenced from a single sample in a study of vaccination and CD4 T cells after COVID-19. The treatment denotes: roughly 10-day PBMC culture with coronavirus spike peptide pools or control peptides (ViraFEST assay). At the Johns Hopkins FTIC core, DNA taken from cultured CD4+ T cells was sequenced by way of the Oncomine TCR Beta short-read assay. TCRdb re-analysed the PCR reads in MiXCR, keeping a single row per CDR3 protein. The table lists approximately 12,000 distinct CDR3 sequences, about 61% of them singletons, with roughly 25% in the top ten. Antigen specificity for these receptors is unknown. The material was CD4+ T cells from blood, cultured in vitro, obtained before SARS-CoV-2 vaccination. The source is a human donor who had recovered from COVID-19.

V gene TRBV20-1 combines with J gene TRBJ2-5; D call uncertain. The CDR3 sequence is 12 residues long. V was cut by 3 bases and J by 5 bases, with 10 bases left in between. The germline CDR1 and CDR2 sequences are DFQATT and SNEGSKA (reference sequence). CDR3 region: CSARGSKETQYF. DNA for the CDR3: TGCAGTGCTAGGGGTAGCAAGGAGACCCAGTACTTC.

This rearrangement joins TRBV28 to TRBJ1-1; 7 nucleotides align to TRBD1. The junction had 10 bases not matched to a gene; V was cut back by 6 bases and J by 0 bases. The CDR3 runs 16 residues. The germline V gene encodes CDR1 MDHEN and CDR2 SYDVKM. CDR3 DNA sequence: TGTGCCAGCAGCTTTTACTCTCAGGGGGTGAACACTGAAGCTTTCTTT. This gives the protein CASSFYSQGVNTEAFF. Based on the CDR3 plus reference TRBV28 and TRBJ1-1, the full variable domain is DVKVTQSSRYLVKRTGEKVFLECVQDMDHENMFWYRQDPGLGLRLIYFSYDVKMKEKGDIPEGYSVSREKKERFSLILESASTNQTSMYLCASSFYSQGVNTEAFFGQGTRLTVV.

V is TRBV19 and J is TRBJ2-1; D not certain. V gave up 3 bases and J gave up 6 bases, with 9 bases separating them. Per the germline V gene, CDR1 is LNHDA and CDR2 is SQIVND (reference sequence). The CDR3 extends over 13 amino acids. The CDR3 protein is CASSMGTFNEQFF. The CDR3 coding sequence is TGTGCCAGTAGTATGGGAACCTTCAATGAGCAGTTCTTC. The full variable domain, in which reference TRBV19 and TRBJ2-1 provide the parts outside the CDR3, is DGGITQSPKYLFRKEGQNVTLSCEQNLNHDAMYWYRQDPGQGLRLIYYSQIVNDFQKGDIAEGYSVSREKKESFPLTVTSAQKNPTAFYLCASSMGTFNEQFFGPGTRLTVL.

This rearrangement joins TRBV11-2 to TRBJ2-3; tentative D call: TRBD2 (5 bases). Per the germline V gene, CDR1 is SGHAT and CDR2 is FQNNGV. The ends were cut back, 10 bases at V and 0 bases at J, with 14 bases in the middle. The CDR3 sequence is 14 residues long. The CDR3 nucleotides read TGTGCCATCCCGGGTGGCGGGAGCACAGATACGCAGTATTTT. It encodes CAIPGGGSTDTQYF.

The gene calls are TRBV6-1 and TRBJ2-4; D gene unclear. The CDR3 loop spans 13 amino acids. V lost 6 bases to trimming and J lost 3 bases, with 9 bases between them. Germline CDR1 is MNHNS and CDR2 is SASEGT. The DNA of the CDR3 is TGTGCCAGCAGAGAGACCAACAAAAACATTCAGTACTTC. As protein: CASRETNKNIQYF.

V is TRBV10-1 and J is TRBJ1-5, with D unresolved. Germline loops: CDR1 WNHNN, CDR2 SYGVQD (reference sequence). V lost 6 bases and J lost 5, with 20 bases in between. The CDR3 runs 16 residues. CDR3 sequence: CASSGKTGQTHQPQHF. The CDR3 DNA follows: TGCGCCAGCAGCGGTAAAACCGGGCAGACCCATCAGCCCCAGCATTTT.

The J gene is TRBJ2-7, the V gene TRBV6-5, with D maybe TRBD2 (6 bases). Germline V CDR1 and CDR2: MNHEY, SVGAGI. The V end was cut by 0 bases, the J end by 3 bases, with 12 bases between. The CDR3 covers 15 residues. The CDR3 nucleotides read TGTGCCAGCAGTTACTCGCTGGCGGGAAGCTACGAGCAGTACTTC. Amino acids: CASSYSLAGSYEQYF.

The rearrangement joins TRBV2 to TRBJ2-2; a weak D match, TRBD1 (6 bases). The V gene lost 8 bases and the J gene lost 2 bases, with 12 bases spanning the gap. Germline values: CDR1 SNHLY, CDR2 FYNNEI. The CDR3 consists of 14 residues. CDR3 residues: CASVRGQNTGELFF. CDR3 nucleotide sequence: TGTGCCAGCGTGAGGGGACAAAACACCGGGGAGCTGTTTTTT.

V usage is TRBV6-5 and J usage is TRBJ1-1; D is unclear. V shed 0 bases and J shed 10 bases, with 18 bases lying between them. CDR3 length equals 15 residues. Germline CDR1 and CDR2: MNHEY and SVGAGI. CDR3 sequence: CASSYSFSQQTRAFF. The CDR3 DNA follows: TGTGCCAGCAGTTACTCGTTCTCCCAGCAGACTCGAGCTTTCTTT.

This clonotype has a handful of counts. The genes are TRBV5-4 and TRBJ2-5; D possibly corresponds to TRBD1 (6 bases). Trimming took 3 bases from V and 5 from J, leaving 14 bases between them. CDR1 is SGHNT, CDR2 YYREEE, per germline (reference sequence). The CDR3 contains 14 residues. The CDR3 loop reads CASSSTAGAETQYF. The CDR3 DNA is TGTGCCAGCAGCTCTACTGCAGGGGCGGAGACCCAGTACTTC. The entire variable domain, with the rest obtained from reference TRBV5-4 and TRBJ2-5, is as follows: ETGVTQSPTHLIKTRGQQVTLRCSSQSGHNTVSWYQQALGQGPQFIFQYYREEENGRGNFPPRFSGLQFPNYSSELNVNALELDDSALYLCASSSTAGAETQYFGPGTRLLVL.

The V and J genes are TRBV6-2 or TRBV6-3 and TRBJ2-1; no clear D gene. Trimming removed 2 bases from V and 14 bases from J, with 16 bases in between. This CDR3 is 13 amino acids long. Germline CDR1 reads MNHEY; CDR2 reads SVGEGT. The CDR3 reads CASSYRIRTGKFF. DNA of the CDR3: TGTGCCAGCAGTTACCGCATTCGAACCGGAAAGTTCTTC.

V gene TRBV6-4 combines with J gene TRBJ1-6; a weak D match, TRBD1 (5 bases). The germline V and J ends were trimmed by 2 bases and 6 bases, with 5 bases remaining between them. The CDR3 is 13 amino acids. Germline-derived CDR1 and CDR2 are MRHNA and SNTAGT. CDR3 in DNA: TGTGCCAGCAGTGACAGGGGTAATTCACCCCTCCACTTT. Translating it yields CASSDRGNSPLHF.

This clonotype has more than one count but fewer than ten. This sequence joins TRBV6-1 and TRBJ2-1; weak D call: TRBD2 (5 bases). Germline CDR1 MNHNS, CDR2 SASEGT. Trimming cost V 6 bases and J 0 bases, with 18 bases left between them. This CDR3 contains 17 residues. In DNA form, the CDR3 reads TGTGCCAGCAGCACCCTGCGGGTAAGAAGCTCCTACAATGAGCAGTTCTTC. Its translation: CASSTLRVRSSYNEQFF.

The chain uses TRBV28 and TRBJ1-5; D is possibly TRBD1 (5 bases). Trimming left V 5 bases short and J 2 bases short, with 10 bases between. Germline V gives CDR1 MDHEN, CDR2 SYDVKM. The CDR3 is 14 residues long. The CDR3 loop is CASSRGGGNQPQHF. Written as DNA, the CDR3 is TGTGCCAGCAGTAGGGGCGGTGGCAATCAGCCCCAGCATTTT.

This sequence joins TRBV20-1 and TRBJ2-3, with 10 bases identical to TRBD2. Germline lookup yields CDR1 DFQATT and CDR2 SNEGSKA (reference sequence). This CDR3 region has 12 residues. V dropped 7 bases and J dropped 5; count of bases not matched to a gene: 3. CDR3 nucleotides: TGCAGTGGAGCGGGAGGGCGAGATACGCAGTATTTT. Its translation: CSGAGGRDTQYF.

The rearrangement joins TRBV6-1 to TRBJ2-3; no clear D. Germline lookup yields CDR1 MNHNS and CDR2 SASEGT. This CDR3 has 13 amino acids. The V gene lost 4 bases and the J gene lost 3 bases, with 8 bases spanning the gap. CDR3 loop: CASSVEGTDTQYF. The CDR3 DNA reads as TGTGCCAGCAGTGTCGAAGGGACAGATACGCAGTATTTT.

V gene TRBV27 combines with J gene TRBJ2-2; D perhaps matches TRBD1 (6 bases). Per the germline V gene, CDR1 is MNHEY and CDR2 is SMNVEV (reference sequence). The CDR3 is 14 amino acids. The ends were cut back, 5 bases at V and 7 bases at J, with 14 bases in the middle. The CDR3 sequence: CASSPGVEVGELFF. The DNA for the CDR3 is TGTGCCAGCAGTCCAGGGGTGGAGGTCGGGGAGCTGTTTTTT.

This clonotype was recorded once. The V gene is TRBV20-1, the J gene TRBJ1-1; D is possibly TRBD1 (6 bases). Germline CDR1 reads DFQATT; CDR2 reads SNEGSKA (reference sequence). The CDR3 extends over 12 amino acids. Trimming stripped 8 bases from V and 3 bases from J, with 13 bases between. CDR3 in DNA: TGCAGTCCCCGGGGGGCGGACACTGAAGCTTTCTTT. It codes for CSPRGADTEAFF.

A few counts support this clonotype. The CDR3 loop is CASSPSTGRANYGYTF. For the CDR3, the DNA is TGTGCCAGCAGTCCGTCGACAGGCCGAGCTAACTATGGCTACACCTTC. V and J are TRBV27 and TRBJ1-2; possible D gene TRBD1, 6 bases. CDR3 size: 16 residues. Germline-derived CDR1 and CDR2 are MNHEY and SMNVEV (reference sequence). V shed 5 bases and J shed 0 bases, with 16 bases lying between them.

The gene calls are TRBV10-3 and TRBJ2-7; possibly TRBD1 for D (7 bases). Germline CDR1 ENHRY, CDR2 SYGVKD. V lost 3 bases, J lost 5 bases, and 17 bases lay in between. The CDR3 has 15 residues. Here the CDR3 reads CAISDSGGGANEQYF. The CDR3 DNA follows: TGTGCCATCAGTGACTCAGGGGGAGGTGCCAACGAGCAGTACTTC.

The chain is built from TRBV10-3 and TRBJ2-3; D call uncertain. V was pared by 11 bases and J by 3 bases, with 15 bases between. Germline-derived CDR1 and CDR2 are ENHRY and SYGVKD. CDR3 size: 13 residues. This chain's CDR3 is CAAMKTETDTQYF. CDR3 sequence (DNA): TGTGCCGCCATGAAGACTGAGACAGATACGCAGTATTTT.

The chain uses TRBV28 and TRBJ2-3, with D possibly being TRBD1 (6 bases). The CDR3 totals 15 residues. V lost 3 bases and J lost 11, with 21 bases in between. From germline, CDR1 is MDHEN and CDR2 SYDVKM. As DNA, the CDR3 is TGTGCCAGCAGTTTCGGGCAGCTCGAGGGCAGGGGGCAGTATTTT. This encodes CASSFGQLEGRGQYF.

This chain joins TRBV10-3 and TRBJ1-2, with 8 bases matching TRBD1. Germline-derived CDR1 and CDR2 are ENHRY and SYGVKD. Losses at the gene ends were 3 bases for V and 4 bases for J; bases not matched to a gene: 10. This CDR3 comprises 16 residues. The CDR3 is CAISDLQGDRGYGYTF. CDR3 DNA sequence: TGTGCCATCAGTGATTTACAGGGGGATCGGGGCTATGGCTACACCTTC.

V is TRBV2 and J is TRBJ2-7; 7 bases are shared with TRBD2. Germline V gene lookup returns CDR1 SNHLY and CDR2 FYNNEI. V lost 4 bases to trimming and J lost 3 bases; unmatched junction nucleotides: 9. The CDR3 consists of 15 residues. In nucleotides, the CDR3 is TGTGCCAGCAGTGGGGAGGGCAAAGGGATCTACGAGCAGTACTTC. This sequence encodes CASSGEGKGIYEQYF.

This clonotype was counted only a few times. The junction and the germline gene differ at one end; a read error may be behind it. The chain joins TRBV19 to TRBJ2-3; 13 nucleotides match TRBD2. This CDR3 has 16 residues. CDR1 and CDR2 from the germline V gene are LNHDA and SQIVND (reference sequence). The DNA of the CDR3 is TGTGCCAGTAGTCTAGAGGGACTAGCGGGGACAGATACGCAGTATTTT. Its protein product is CASSLEGLAGTDTQYF. Combining the CDR3 with reference TRBV19 and TRBJ2-3 gives the whole variable domain DGGITQSPKYLFRKEGQNVTLSCEQNLNHDAMYWYRQDPGQGLRLIYYSQIVNDFQKGDIAEGYSVSREKKESFPLTVTSAQKNPTAFYLCASSLEGLAGTDTQYFGPGTRLTVL.

The CDR3 region has the DNA TGTGCCAGCAGTTTATGGGCAGGGGGGATAGATACGCAGTATTTT. Amino acid sequence: CASSLWAGGIDTQYF. This chain connects TRBV28 to TRBJ2-3; D might be TRBD1 (7 bases). The CDR3 is 15 amino acids. From germline, CDR1 is MDHEN and CDR2 SYDVKM. Trimming took 0 bases from V and 5 from J, leaving 12 bases between them.

This clonotype was counted only a few times. This chain joins TRBV20-1 and TRBJ1-6; possibly TRBD1 for D (6 bases). This CDR3 has 15 amino acids. V dropped 1 base and J dropped 6 bases, with 13 bases sitting between them. CDR1 and CDR2 from the germline V gene are DFQATT and SNEGSKA (reference sequence). The CDR3 coding sequence is TGCAGTGCTAGAGGGGGGGCGGGGGCTAATTCACCCCTCCACTTT. Amino acid sequence: CSARGGAGANSPLHF.

This clonotype occurred once. V usage is TRBV20-1 and J usage is TRBJ2-7; TRBD2 aligns across 13 bases. This CDR3 region has 19 residues. CDR1 and CDR2 from the germline V gene are DFQATT and SNEGSKA (reference sequence). V gave up 1 base and J gave up 1 base; unmatched junction bases: 13. CDR3 protein: CSARVRTSGSAGRSYEQYF. The CDR3 region has the DNA TGCAGTGCTAGAGTAAGGACTAGCGGGAGCGCTGGGCGGTCCTACGAGCAGTACTTC.

CDR3 loop: CAWSASRWREQFF. The CDR3 DNA reads as TGTGCCTGGAGTGCAAGCCGCTGGCGGGAGCAGTTCTTC. V gene TRBV30 combines with J gene TRBJ2-1; no reliable D call. V gave up 1 base and J gave up 10 bases, with 14 bases separating them. The CDR3 runs 13 residues. The V gene's germline CDR1 is GTSNPN and CDR2 SVGIG (reference sequence).

This clonotype was seen a few times. This chain links TRBV19 with TRBJ2-5, with 8 bases aligning to TRBD1. The J segment lost 3 bases and the V segment lost 5 bases, leaving 11 bases of the junction unmatched. The CDR3 sequence is 16 residues long. The germline gives CDR1 LNHDA, CDR2 SQIVND (reference sequence). This CDR3 reads CASSLRTGFPKETQYF. CDR3 nucleotides: TGTGCCAGTAGTCTAAGGACAGGGTTTCCAAAAGAGACCCAGTACTTC. Based on the CDR3 plus reference TRBV19 and TRBJ2-5, the full variable domain is DGGITQSPKYLFRKEGQNVTLSCEQNLNHDAMYWYRQDPGQGLRLIYYSQIVNDFQKGDIAEGYSVSREKKESFPLTVTSAQKNPTAFYLCASSLRTGFPKETQYFGPGTRLLVL.

The chain combines TRBV7-8 with TRBJ2-1; 7 bases are a match to TRBD2. This CDR3 is 12 amino acids long. Looked up from germline, CDR1 is SGHVS and CDR2 is FQNEAQ. Trimming took 5 bases from V and 7 from J; bases not matched to a gene: 2. This CDR3 reads CASSRLANEQFF. The CDR3 DNA reads as TGTGCCAGCAGCCGACTAGCAAATGAGCAGTTCTTC.

The chain carries TRBV2 and TRBJ2-5; weak D call: TRBD2 (6 bases). V lost 3 bases to trimming and J lost 5 bases, with 13 bases between them. Germline CDR1 reads SNHLY; CDR2 reads FYNNEI. The CDR3 covers 14 residues. As DNA, the CDR3 is TGTGCCAGCAGTGAGGTGGTAGGAGGGGAGACCCAGTACTTC. It translates to CASSEVVGGETQYF. The complete variable domain, with remaining parts taken from reference TRBV2 and TRBJ2-5, reads EPEVTQTPSHQVTQMGQEVILRCVPISNHLYFYWYRQILGQKVEFLVSFYNNEISEKSEIFDDQFSVERPDGSNFTLKIRSTKLEDSAMYFCASSEVVGGETQYFGPGTRLLVL.